A selection of T cell receptor beta chains follows, all from one sample in a study of blood T cells in healthy people across ages. MiXCR, applied by TCRdb to the 5' RACE reads, yields one record per CDR3 protein. The sample holds hundreds of thousands of distinct CDR3 sequences, more than 40% seen once. Sequenced input: blood. These receptors were collected from a woman in her fifties or sixties in good health. The CDR3 runs from the conserved cysteine through the conserved F or W. Each record gives: J gene, V gene, D gene, clone size, CDR3 DNA, CDR3 protein. The D gene is left open where the match is weak. Only part of the rows carry a size: once, few, many, or a class if the clone is expanded.

j_gene: TRBJ2-7; v_gene: TRBV29-1; d_gene: .; abundance: few; CDR3nt: TGCAGCGTTGGCGGGGCATCCGGTAACGAGCAGTACTTC; CDR3aa: CSVGGASGNEQYF
j_gene: TRBJ2-3; v_gene: TRBV4-3; d_gene: .; abundance: .; CDR3nt: TGCGCCAGCAGCCAAGATCCCAGCCTCGGACTCGTACGCGCAGATACGCAGTATTTT; CDR3aa: CASSQDPSLGLVRADTQYF
j_gene: TRBJ2-3; v_gene: TRBV20-1; d_gene: TRBD2; abundance: .; CDR3nt: TGCAGTGCTTATGGGTTTAGCGGGAGGGAGCTTACAGATACGCAGTATTTT; CDR3aa: CSAYGFSGRELTDTQYF
j_gene: TRBJ2-3; v_gene: TRBV6-2/TRBV6-3; d_gene: TRBD2; abundance: .; CDR3nt: TGTGCCAGCAGTTACTCTAGGCGGGAGGGCCCTGATACGCAGTATTTT; CDR3aa: CASSYSRREGPDTQYF
j_gene: TRBJ1-1; v_gene: TRBV27; d_gene: TRBD1; abundance: .; CDR3nt: TGTGCCAGCAGTTTGCAGACAGGGGGCCGGACCACTGAAGCTTTCTTT; CDR3aa: CASSLQTGGRTTEAFF
j_gene: TRBJ1-1; v_gene: TRBV10-3; d_gene: .; abundance: few; CDR3nt: TGTGCCATCAGTGAGCTTGGGACGGACACTGAAGCTTTCTTT; CDR3aa: CAISELGTDTEAFF
j_gene: TRBJ1-2; v_gene: TRBV20-1; d_gene: .; abundance: .; CDR3nt: TGCAGTGCTCACAGGGAATCCGTTAAATATGGCTACACCTTC; CDR3aa: CSAHRESVKYGYTF
j_gene: TRBJ2-7; v_gene: TRBV25-1; d_gene: TRBD2; abundance: .; CDR3nt: TGTGCCACCGAGGACGGGCCATCAGGGACTAGCGGCTACAATGAGCAGTACTTC; CDR3aa: CATEDGPSGTSGYNEQYF
j_gene: TRBJ1-2; v_gene: TRBV12-3/TRBV12-4; d_gene: .; abundance: .; CDR3nt: TGTGCCAGCGGTCGACGGAACTATGGCTACACCTTC; CDR3aa: CASGRRNYGYTF
j_gene: TRBJ1-1; v_gene: TRBV5-1; d_gene: .; abundance: .; CDR3nt: TGCGCCAGCAGCGCGGGGGAGAACACTGAAGCTTTCTTT; CDR3aa: CASSAGENTEAFF
j_gene: TRBJ2-5; v_gene: TRBV20-1; d_gene: .; abundance: few; CDR3nt: TGCAGTGCTATGAGGGGGCAAGAGACCCAGTACTTC; CDR3aa: CSAMRGQETQYF
j_gene: TRBJ2-3; v_gene: TRBV29-1; d_gene: .; abundance: .; CDR3nt: TGCAGCGCTGTCTTAGGAGCGGAAAGCACAGATACGCAGTATTTT; CDR3aa: CSAVLGAESTDTQYF
j_gene: TRBJ2-1; v_gene: TRBV9; d_gene: .; abundance: few; CDR3nt: TGTGCCAGCAGCGGGGGTACGCACAATGAGCAGTTCTTC; CDR3aa: CASSGGTHNEQFF
j_gene: TRBJ2-4; v_gene: TRBV12-3/TRBV12-4; d_gene: TRBD1; abundance: .; CDR3nt: TGTGCCAGCAGGGAGTCCGGACAGGGGAGGTTTCAGTACTTC; CDR3aa: CASRESGQGRFQYF
j_gene: TRBJ1-1; v_gene: TRBV6-5; d_gene: TRBD1; abundance: .; CDR3nt: TGTGCCAGCAGTGGGGACAGGGGGAACACTGAAGCTTTCTTT; CDR3aa: CASSGDRGNTEAFF
j_gene: TRBJ1-1; v_gene: TRBV20-1; d_gene: TRBD1; abundance: .; CDR3nt: TGCAGTGCTAGAGAGCAACAGGGGAGGGGCGCTTTCTTT; CDR3aa: CSAREQQGRGAFF
j_gene: TRBJ2-5; v_gene: TRBV4-3; d_gene: .; abundance: .; CDR3nt: TGCGCCAGCAGCCAAGGAAGGGTAGAGACCCAGTACTTC; CDR3aa: CASSQGRVETQYF
j_gene: TRBJ2-7; v_gene: TRBV7-2; d_gene: .; abundance: .; CDR3nt: TGTGCCAGCAGCTTGACGGGGACCCTTCTCTACGAGCAGTACTTC; CDR3aa: CASSLTGTLLYEQYF
j_gene: TRBJ1-2; v_gene: TRBV7-9; d_gene: .; abundance: .; CDR3nt: TGTGCCAGCAGCCTCGTCCAAGATGGCTACACCTTC; CDR3aa: CASSLVQDGYTF
j_gene: TRBJ2-7; v_gene: TRBV24-1; d_gene: TRBD1; abundance: few; CDR3nt: TGTGCCACCAGTGCAGGGGGCTATGGCTCCTACGAGCAGTACTTC; CDR3aa: CATSAGGYGSYEQYF
j_gene: TRBJ1-2; v_gene: TRBV7-2; d_gene: TRBD1; abundance: few; CDR3nt: TGTGCCAGCACCACAGGGGGGGGAAACTATGGCTACACCTTC; CDR3aa: CASTTGGGNYGYTF
j_gene: TRBJ2-1; v_gene: TRBV20-1; d_gene: TRBD2; abundance: few; CDR3nt: TGCAGTGCTTTTAGAGGACTAGCTTACAATGAGCAGTTCTTC; CDR3aa: CSAFRGLAYNEQFF
j_gene: TRBJ2-5; v_gene: TRBV7-9; d_gene: .; abundance: .; CDR3nt: TGTGCCAGCCCTTCTGCCAGGCGTTCCCAAGAGACCCAGTACTTC; CDR3aa: CASPSARRSQETQYF
j_gene: TRBJ2-7; v_gene: TRBV4-3; d_gene: .; abundance: .; CDR3nt: TGCGCCAGCAGCCAAACACAGGGCTACGAGCAGTACTTC; CDR3aa: CASSQTQGYEQYF
j_gene: TRBJ2-5; v_gene: TRBV15; d_gene: TRBD1; abundance: .; CDR3nt: TGTGCCACCAGCAGAGGAGGGGGCTACAATGAGCAGTACTTC; CDR3aa: CATSRGGGYNEQYF
j_gene: TRBJ2-5; v_gene: TRBV20-1; d_gene: .; abundance: once; CDR3nt: TGCAGTGCTGGCGGGGACTTCTATGGCGGCCGAGTGGAGACCCAGTACTTC; CDR3aa: CSAGGDFYGGRVETQYF
j_gene: TRBJ2-5; v_gene: TRBV27; d_gene: .; abundance: .; CDR3nt: TGTGCCAGCAGTTTAAGCGGTGTGGGGGACCAAGAGACCCAGTACTTC; CDR3aa: CASSLSGVGDQETQYF
j_gene: TRBJ2-1; v_gene: TRBV6-6; d_gene: TRBD2; abundance: .; CDR3nt: TGTGCCAGCAGTTACGAGGGGGGTAGCGGGAGCTACAATGAGCAGTTCTTC; CDR3aa: CASSYEGGSGSYNEQFF
j_gene: TRBJ1-2; v_gene: TRBV6-1; d_gene: .; abundance: .; CDR3nt: TGTGCCAGCAGTGAAGGCGGGCTCAGGGATGGCTACACCTTC; CDR3aa: CASSEGGLRDGYTF
j_gene: TRBJ2-7; v_gene: TRBV6-2/TRBV6-3; d_gene: TRBD2; abundance: few; CDR3nt: TGTGCCAGCAGTTACCGGCGGGAGCCACCCTACGAGCAGTACTTC; CDR3aa: CASSYRREPPYEQYF
j_gene: TRBJ2-2; v_gene: TRBV6-1; d_gene: .; abundance: few; CDR3nt: TGTGCCAGCAGCCGGGGAGTCGGGGAGCTGTTTTTT; CDR3aa: CASSRGVGELFF
j_gene: TRBJ1-5; v_gene: TRBV20-1; d_gene: .; abundance: .; CDR3nt: TGCAGTGCTAGAGTACCAGGGCCCGGCGGGCCCCAGCATTTT; CDR3aa: CSARVPGPGGPQHF
j_gene: TRBJ1-3; v_gene: TRBV4-2; d_gene: .; abundance: few; CDR3nt: TGTGCCAGCAGCCAAGAAAACGTCGGTGGAAACACCATATATTTT; CDR3aa: CASSQENVGGNTIYF
j_gene: TRBJ2-1; v_gene: TRBV2; d_gene: .; abundance: .; CDR3nt: TGTGCCAGCATGTACCAAGAGACCCAGTTCTTC; CDR3aa: CASMYQETQFF
j_gene: TRBJ2-1; v_gene: TRBV6-5; d_gene: .; abundance: .; CDR3nt: TGTGCCGGCAGTTACTCCGGGATCTCCTACAATGAGCAGTTCTTC; CDR3aa: CAGSYSGISYNEQFF
j_gene: TRBJ2-7; v_gene: TRBV20-1; d_gene: TRBD2; abundance: .; CDR3nt: TGCAGTGTCCAGGGCGGGAGGGCCCCCTACGAGCAGTACTTC; CDR3aa: CSVQGGRAPYEQYF
j_gene: TRBJ2-1; v_gene: TRBV5-1; d_gene: TRBD2; abundance: .; CDR3nt: TGCGCCAGCAATCGGGGGGGCGCGTTTAGGAATGAGCAGTTCTTC; CDR3aa: CASNRGGAFRNEQFF
j_gene: TRBJ1-2; v_gene: TRBV20-1; d_gene: TRBD1; abundance: .; CDR3nt: TGCAGTGCTAGAGCTCCCAGGGGGACCTCCTATGGCTACACCTTC; CDR3aa: CSARAPRGTSYGYTF
j_gene: TRBJ2-3; v_gene: TRBV20-1; d_gene: TRBD2; abundance: .; CDR3nt: TGCAGTGCTAGTCGTAGCGGGAGCGGGGGAGATACGCAGTATTTT; CDR3aa: CSASRSGSGGDTQYF
j_gene: TRBJ2-5; v_gene: TRBV15; d_gene: .; abundance: .; CDR3nt: TGTGCCACCAGCCGCGACAAGCAAGAGACCCAGTACTTC; CDR3aa: CATSRDKQETQYF
j_gene: TRBJ2-7; v_gene: TRBV7-2; d_gene: TRBD2; abundance: .; CDR3nt: TGTGCCAGCACCGCTGGGGGACTAGTGTACGAGCAGTACTTC; CDR3aa: CASTAGGLVYEQYF
j_gene: TRBJ2-7; v_gene: TRBV3-1; d_gene: .; abundance: few; CDR3nt: TGTGCCAGCAGCCAAGCGGGACTCGCCTCCTACGAGCAGTACTTC; CDR3aa: CASSQAGLASYEQYF
j_gene: TRBJ2-7; v_gene: TRBV5-1; d_gene: .; abundance: few; CDR3nt: TGCGCCAGCAGCTCCGGACCGCGGGGCGAGCAGTACTTC; CDR3aa: CASSSGPRGEQYF
j_gene: TRBJ2-1; v_gene: TRBV7-3; d_gene: .; abundance: .; CDR3nt: TGTGCCAGCAGCTCCCTCTCGGGGAGCGGGTACAATGAGCAGTTCTTC; CDR3aa: CASSSLSGSGYNEQFF
j_gene: TRBJ2-4; v_gene: TRBV20-1; d_gene: .; abundance: few; CDR3nt: TGCAGTGCATCAGCGGAGCTAGCCAAAAACATTCAGTACTTC; CDR3aa: CSASAELAKNIQYF
j_gene: TRBJ2-5; v_gene: TRBV3-1; d_gene: TRBD1; abundance: few; CDR3nt: TGTGCCAGCAGCCAAGCTGTGGGACAGAACCAAGAGACCCAGTACTTC; CDR3aa: CASSQAVGQNQETQYF
j_gene: TRBJ2-1; v_gene: TRBV19; d_gene: .; abundance: .; CDR3nt: TGTGCCAGTAGTAGACCGAGCGGAGGGGTCCAGTTCTTC; CDR3aa: CASSRPSGGVQFF
j_gene: TRBJ1-2; v_gene: TRBV29-1; d_gene: .; abundance: .; CDR3nt: TGCAGCGTTGAAGATCTGGGGGGGCCGTTTAACTATGGCTACACCTTC; CDR3aa: CSVEDLGGPFNYGYTF
j_gene: TRBJ1-2; v_gene: TRBV12-3/TRBV12-4; d_gene: .; abundance: .; CDR3nt: TGTGCCAGCAGTTTCGTAGGTAGAGGCGGCTACACCTTC; CDR3aa: CASSFVGRGGYTF
j_gene: TRBJ2-4; v_gene: TRBV7-8; d_gene: TRBD1; abundance: few; CDR3nt: TGTGCCAGCAGCTTACGGACAGGGGAAAACATTCAGTACTTC; CDR3aa: CASSLRTGENIQYF
j_gene: TRBJ2-3; v_gene: TRBV20-1; d_gene: .; abundance: .; CDR3nt: TGCAGTGCCTCTATAACCGGGACTGGAGTACGCGTGGGGCAGTATTTT; CDR3aa: CSASITGTGVRVGQYF
j_gene: TRBJ2-4; v_gene: TRBV28; d_gene: TRBD1; abundance: .; CDR3nt: TGTGCCAGCAGCCCGAATCCGGGACAGGGGCGAAACATTCAGTACTTC; CDR3aa: CASSPNPGQGRNIQYF
j_gene: TRBJ2-1; v_gene: TRBV28; d_gene: TRBD2; abundance: .; CDR3nt: TGTGCCAGCAGTTTCTGGACTAGCGGGAGTTTTGGCAATGAGCAGTTCTTC; CDR3aa: CASSFWTSGSFGNEQFF
j_gene: TRBJ2-1; v_gene: TRBV6-5; d_gene: .; abundance: .; CDR3nt: TGTGCCAGCAGTTACTCGGGGCAGAGACACTACAATGAGCAGTTCTTC; CDR3aa: CASSYSGQRHYNEQFF
j_gene: TRBJ2-1; v_gene: TRBV20-1; d_gene: .; abundance: .; CDR3nt: TGCAGTGCTAGAGATACTAGCAGGTCCCACAATGAGCAGTTCTTC; CDR3aa: CSARDTSRSHNEQFF
j_gene: TRBJ1-2; v_gene: TRBV6-5; d_gene: .; abundance: .; CDR3nt: TGTGCCAGCAGCCGGGGTCTTCCTAACTATGGCTACACCTTC; CDR3aa: CASSRGLPNYGYTF
j_gene: TRBJ2-5; v_gene: TRBV7-3; d_gene: TRBD2; abundance: .; CDR3nt: TGTGCCAGCAGCTTGGGAGCGGGAAGGGTGGAGACCCAGTACTTC; CDR3aa: CASSLGAGRVETQYF
j_gene: TRBJ1-4; v_gene: TRBV20-1; d_gene: .; abundance: .; CDR3nt: TGCAGTGCTAGAGATAACAGGGCGGGTGAAAAACTGTTTTTT; CDR3aa: CSARDNRAGEKLFF
j_gene: TRBJ2-1; v_gene: TRBV20-1; d_gene: TRBD2; abundance: few; CDR3nt: TGCAGTGCTAATAAGGTTGCGCTAGCGGGCTACAATGAGCAGTTCTTC; CDR3aa: CSANKVALAGYNEQFF
j_gene: TRBJ2-3; v_gene: TRBV29-1; d_gene: .; abundance: .; CDR3nt: TGCAGCGCCACAGCCGGAGATACGCAGTATTTT; CDR3aa: CSATAGDTQYF